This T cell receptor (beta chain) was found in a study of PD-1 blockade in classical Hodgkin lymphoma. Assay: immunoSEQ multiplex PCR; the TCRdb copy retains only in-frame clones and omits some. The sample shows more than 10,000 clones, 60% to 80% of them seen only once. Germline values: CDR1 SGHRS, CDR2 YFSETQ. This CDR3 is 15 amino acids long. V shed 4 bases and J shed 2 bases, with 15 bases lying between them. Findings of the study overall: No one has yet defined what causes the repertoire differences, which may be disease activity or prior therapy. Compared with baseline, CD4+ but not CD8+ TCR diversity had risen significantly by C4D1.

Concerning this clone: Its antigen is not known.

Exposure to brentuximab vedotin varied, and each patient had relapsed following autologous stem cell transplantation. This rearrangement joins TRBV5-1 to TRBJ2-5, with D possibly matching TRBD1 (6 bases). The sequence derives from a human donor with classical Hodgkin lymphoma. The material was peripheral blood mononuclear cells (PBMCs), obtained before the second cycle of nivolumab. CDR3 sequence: CASSAGQRSQETQYF. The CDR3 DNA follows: TGCGCCAGCAGCGCTGGACAGAGGAGTCAAGAGACCCAGTACTTC. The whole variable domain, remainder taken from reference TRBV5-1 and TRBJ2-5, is KAGVTQTPRYLIKTRGQQVTLSCSPISGHRSVSWYQQTPGQGLQFLFEYFSETQRNKGNFPGRFSGRQFSNSRSEMNVSTLELGDSALYLCASSAGQRSQETQYFGPGTRLLVL.